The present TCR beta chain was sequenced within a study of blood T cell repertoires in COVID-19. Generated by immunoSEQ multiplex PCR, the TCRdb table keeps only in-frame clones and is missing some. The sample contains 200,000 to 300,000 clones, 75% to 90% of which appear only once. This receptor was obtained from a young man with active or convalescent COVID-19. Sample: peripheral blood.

In DNA form, the CDR3 reads TGTGCCAGCACACCCAGGGGCGGGAACACTGAAGCTTTCTTT. Amino acid sequence: CASTPRGGNTEAFF. This rearrangement joins TRBV6-5 to TRBJ1-1, with D maybe TRBD1 (6 bases). The CDR3 extends over 14 amino acids. Trimming removed 7 bases at V and 1 base at J, with 13 bases between. Germline loops: CDR1 MNHEY, CDR2 SVGAGI.